This T cell receptor (beta chain) derives from a study of T cell responses to AZD1222 COVID-19 vaccine. Whole-study results and caveats: Across spike, vaccine-associated CD4 TCRs were found, dominant at 160-218 and 743-854. In a largely white British group with more females than males, clonal diversity was possibly underestimated.

Generated by immunoSEQ multiplex PCR, the TCRdb table keeps only in-frame clones and is missing some. The sample holds under 200,000 clones, 90% to 95% seen once. This CDR3 comprises 16 residues. Between the trimmed V and J ends, which lost 3 bases and 7 bases, there was a span of 21 bases. Germline assignment: CDR1 MDHEN and CDR2 SYDVKM. In its sample, this clone was seen once. Its target is unknown. The sequences come from peripheral blood, collected on day 0 of AZD1222 vaccination. The TCR comes from an adult in good health. The rearrangement uses TRBV28 and TRBJ2-5; perhaps TRBD2 as D (5 bases). DNA of the CDR3: TGTGCCAGCAGTTTTACCGGTCCCGACGGAGGTGGGACCCAGTACTTC. It encodes CASSFTGPDGGGTQYF.